This T cell receptor beta chain was retrieved from a study of blood T cell repertoires in COVID-19. This CDR3 is built from 15 residues. The V segment lost 0 bases and the J segment 6 bases; nucleotides outside the gene matches: 6. Germline V gene sequence: CDR1 SGHRS, CDR2 YFSETQ. Authors' analysis steps: The assay estimated nucleated cells by amplifying reference gene primers. The repertoire was sequenced with immunoSEQ multiplex PCR; TCRdb's copy has only in-frame clones and lacks some. The V and J calls and clone size are taken from that table; D and trimming were inferred from the DNA. The sample consists of approximately 360,000 clones, roughly nine tenths of them appearing once. This clone has a single count.

J is TRBJ2-1 and V is TRBV5-1; 7 positions match TRBD2. The sequenced material came from peripheral blood. The origin of this receptor is a man in his forties with acute or convalescent COVID-19. The CDR3 protein is CASSLASGSFNEQFF. The CDR3 nucleotides read TGCGCCAGCAGCTTGGCTAGCGGTAGCTTCAATGAGCAGTTCTTC.